This T cell receptor (beta chain) is from a study of cytomegalovirus exposure and HLA in healthy donors. General study findings and limits: Later findings reportedly placed an Asian-associated ancestry cluster below the approximately 700-donor mean for N-insertions.

This CDR3 spans 21 amino acids. With V trimmed by 0 bases and J by 3 bases, 14 bases remained unmatched. Germline V gene sequence: CDR1 LNHNV, CDR2 YYDKDF (reference sequence). This clone showed up just once. Its specificity is not known. PCR amplification relied on 60 Vbeta primers (plus 13 Jbeta primers). Only in-frame clones appear in the TCRdb table, and some are missing; sequencing was by immunoSEQ multiplex PCR. The sample has about 260,000 clones; approximately 84% are singletons. The sequence came from a woman aged 35 to 49 in good health and CMV-seropositive. Sequenced: PBMCs. This chain connects TRBV15 to TRBJ2-4, with 13 bases identical to TRBD2. CDR3 protein: CATSRDPLTSGRGLGKNIQYF. CDR3 in DNA: TGTGCCACCAGCAGAGATCCCCTTACTAGCGGGAGGGGTCTTGGCAAAAACATTCAGTACTTC.